Listed here are 20 T cell receptor beta chains from one sample, sequenced in a study of T cell repertoires in cytomegalovirus infection. One entry per CDR3 protein, called by TCRdb with MiXCR from the reads. The sample has around 530,000 distinct CDR3 sequences, 16% seen once. The specimen was CD8+ T cells from PBMCs. The receptors shown here come from a human donor in good health (CMV status not recorded). Some clones in this sample may be carry-over from other donors' samples.

There are many counts of this clonotype. This rearrangement joins TRBV12-3 or TRBV12-4 to TRBJ2-7; 7 positions match TRBD1. J was trimmed by 3 bases and V by 2 bases; bases with no gene match: 4. The CDR3 is 14 amino acids. This CDR3 is CASSLRDRHYEQYF. The DNA of the CDR3 is TGTGCCAGCAGTTTAAGGGACAGACACTACGAGCAGTACTTC.

This clonotype was counted at least ten times. This chain joins TRBV7-9 and TRBJ1-5; no definite D call. The CDR3 is 12 amino acids. Trimming cost V 6 bases and J 7 bases, with 10 bases left between them. CDR1 and CDR2 (germline): SEHNR, FQNEAQ (reference sequence). CDR3 residues: CASSYGEQPQHF. The DNA of the CDR3 is TGTGCCAGCAGTTACGGGGAGCAGCCCCAGCATTTT.

This clonotype was seen many times. The rearrangement links TRBV12-3 or TRBV12-4 to TRBJ2-2; 8 nucleotides agree with TRBD2. The CDR3 consists of 15 residues. Germline trimming cut 3 bases from V and 5 bases from J; bases unmatched to any gene: 5. CDR3 in amino acids: CASSLSGGDTGELFF. The CDR3 DNA reads TGTGCCAGCAGTTTGTCGGGGGGGGATACCGGGGAGCTGTTTTTT.

A few counts support this clonotype. The chain recombines TRBV29-1 with TRBJ2-6, with 8 bases fitting TRBD1. The germline gives CDR1 SQVTM, CDR2 ANQGSEA. With V trimmed by 4 bases and J by 1 base, 9 bases remained unmatched. The CDR3 loop spans 17 amino acids. The CDR3 nucleotides are TGCAGCGTTGCCCCGACAGGGGCCCTTTCTGGGGCCAACGTCCTGACTTTC. This gives the protein CSVAPTGALSGANVLTF.

This clonotype was seen many times. The V call is TRBV3-1, the J call TRBJ2-3, with 13 bases matching TRBD2. This CDR3 is 16 amino acids long. CDR1 is LGHDT and CDR2 is YNNKEL in the germline V gene (reference sequence). The V segment lost 4 bases and the J segment 4 bases; nucleotides outside the gene matches: 5. CDR3 DNA: TGTGCCAGCAGCCCGGGACTAGCGGGACCGCCAGATACGCAGTATTTT. Its translation is CASSPGLAGPPDTQYF.

At least ten counts were recorded for this clonotype. The rearrangement joins TRBV7-9 to TRBJ1-5; D is uncertain. V lost 4 bases and J 3 bases, leaving 13 bases between the germline ends. The CDR3 length is 15 residues. CDR1 and CDR2 (germline): SEHNR, FQNEAQ (reference sequence). The CDR3 sequence: CASSSTGSSNQPQHF. CDR3 nucleotide sequence: TGTGCCAGCAGCTCAACTGGGTCTTCCAATCAGCCCCAGCATTTT.

This clonotype has just a few counts. V and J are TRBV7-3 and TRBJ2-1; 10 bases align to TRBD2. Germline trimming cut 8 bases from V and 9 bases from J; bases unmatched to any gene: 7. Per germline, CDR1 SGHTA and CDR2 FQGTGA. The CDR3 covers 13 residues. In nucleotides, the CDR3 is TGTGCCAGCCAGCGGGGGGGCCAACGTGAGCAGTTCTTC. Residues: CASQRGGQREQFF.

DNA of the CDR3: TGTGCCAGCAGTTCCCCCGGGGGCCCTCCGAAAGCTTTCTTT. Translated, it gives CASSSPGGPPKAFF. This chain connects TRBV27 to TRBJ1-1; maybe TRBD1 (6 bases). Germline V gene lookup returns CDR1 MNHEY and CDR2 SMNVEV (reference sequence). The CDR3 runs 14 residues. The germline V and J ends were trimmed by 4 bases and 9 bases, with 18 bases remaining between them.

This clonotype appeared a few times. The chain has TRBV4-1 and TRBJ1-1; D is undetermined. Deletions cut 1 base from V and 7 bases from J, with 7 bases between. Per germline, CDR1 MGHRA and CDR2 YSYEKL. The CDR3 contains 12 residues. This CDR3 reads CASSQGTLEAFF. The DNA of the CDR3 is TGCGCCAGCAGCCAAGGTACACTTGAAGCTTTCTTT.

This clonotype was counted many times. This sequence joins TRBV7-6 and TRBJ2-2; 11 bases align to TRBD1. V trimming: 5 bases; J trimming: 3 bases; junction bases outside the gene matches: 8. The CDR3 is 17 residues long. Germline V gene lookup returns CDR1 SGHVS and CDR2 FNYEAQ. CDR3 amino acids: CASSLPLGQGDTGELFF. As DNA, the CDR3 is TGTGCCAGCAGCCTTCCTTTGGGACAGGGGGACACCGGGGAGCTGTTTTTT.

The sample holds many counts of this clonotype. The chain has TRBV27 and TRBJ2-7; possible D gene TRBD1, 6 bases. Germline CDR1 and CDR2: MNHEY and SMNVEV (reference sequence). Trimming stripped 1 base from V and 5 bases from J, with 9 bases between. There are 13 residues in the CDR3. The CDR3 nucleotides are TGTGCCAGCAGTTTATTCAGGGGACACGAGCAGTACTTC. Protein sequence: CASSLFRGHEQYF.

This clonotype was seen many times. The chain carries TRBV5-6 and TRBJ2-1; D is perhaps TRBD1 or TRBD2 (5 bases each). V gave up 0 bases and J gave up 5 bases, with 12 bases separating them. The CDR3 totals 15 residues. The germline CDR1 and CDR2 sequences are SGHDT and YYEEEE. CDR3 coding DNA: TGTGCCAGCAGCTTGGGCACAGGACTGAACAATGAGCAGTTCTTC. Its protein is CASSLGTGLNNEQFF.

This clonotype was seen at least ten times. The J gene is TRBJ2-3, the V gene TRBV7-6, with 7 nucleotides matching TRBD1. CDR1 is SGHVS and CDR2 is FNYEAQ in the germline V gene. CDR3 length: 15 amino acids. V lost 2 bases and J lost 3; bases outside the gene matches: 5. The CDR3 reads CASSLQYRGTDTQYF. The DNA for the CDR3 is TGTGCCAGCAGCTTACAGTACAGGGGTACAGATACGCAGTATTTT. The variable domain in full, with the rest retrieved from reference TRBV7-6 and TRBJ2-3, is GAGVSQSPRYKVTKRGQDVALRCDPISGHVSLYWYRQALGQGPEFLTYFNYEAQQDKSGLPNDRFSAERPEGSISTLTIQRTEQRDSAMYRCASSLQYRGTDTQYFGPGTRLTVL.

This clonotype was found many times. J is TRBJ2-1 and V is TRBV7-3, with 8 bases fitting TRBD2. V shed 2 bases and J 3 bases; nucleotides not matched to a gene: 6. The CDR3 runs to 16 residues. CDR1 SGHTA and CDR2 FQGTGA come from the germline V gene. CDR3 sequence reads: CASSLRLAGDYNEQFF. CDR3 sequence (DNA): TGTGCCAGCAGCTTACGGCTAGCGGGTGACTACAATGAGCAGTTCTTC.

This clonotype has a count of ten or more. Germline is not matched at one junction end, which may reflect a read error. The rearrangement uses TRBV7-7 and TRBJ2-7; TRBD1 aligns across 10 bases. This CDR3 is 13 amino acids long. The germline V gene encodes CDR1 SSHAT and CDR2 FNYEAQ (reference sequence). The CDR3 sequence is CASSAGTGDQQYF. CDR3 in DNA: TGTGCTAGCAGCGCCGGGACAGGGGATCAGCAGTACTTC.

This clonotype was seen ten or more times. The genes are TRBV7-6 and TRBJ2-6, with 7 nucleotides matching TRBD1. Germline-derived CDR1 and CDR2 are SGHVS and FNYEAQ. Trimming at V came to 5 bases and at J to 2 bases, leaving 9 bases not matched to a gene. This CDR3 region has 17 residues. Here the CDR3 reads CASSLRQGIPGANVLTF. CDR3 coding DNA: TGTGCCAGCAGCCTCCGACAGGGTATTCCTGGGGCCAACGTCCTGACTTTC.

This chain joins TRBV27 and TRBJ1-4, with 7 bases lining up with TRBD1. Germline CDR1 reads MNHEY; CDR2 reads SMNVEV (reference sequence). The J segment lost 7 bases and the V segment lost 6 bases, leaving 11 bases of the junction unmatched. There are 15 residues in the CDR3. As DNA, the CDR3 is TGTGCCAGCAGCATTTCGACAGGGCCCGGTGAAAAACTGTTTTTT. Translated: CASSISTGPGEKLFF. Filled out from reference TRBV27 and TRBJ1-4, the complete variable domain reads EAQVTQNPRYLITVTGKKLTVTCSQNMNHEYMSWYRQDPGLGLRQIYYSMNVEVTDKGDVPEGYKVSRKEKRNFPLILESPSPNQTSLYFCASSISTGPGEKLFFGSGTQLSVL.

This clonotype was recorded many times. The chain uses TRBV28 and TRBJ1-4; D uncertain. V shed 1 base and J shed 3 bases, with 9 bases lying between them. This CDR3 has 15 amino acids. Germline CDR1 reads MDHEN; CDR2 reads SYDVKM. DNA for the CDR3: TGTGCCAGCAGTTTATCGAGGGCGGCTAATGAAAAACTGTTTTTT. This encodes CASSLSRAANEKLFF.

The chain employs TRBV19 and TRBJ2-1; tentative D call: TRBD1 (6 bases). This CDR3 region has 14 residues. With 9 bases removed from V and 3 bases from J, the gap between germline ends came to 15 bases. Germline lookup yields CDR1 LNHDA and CDR2 SQIVND (reference sequence). CDR3 residues: CARGARGNYNEQFF. CDR3 DNA sequence: TGTGCCAGGGGGGCCCGGGGTAACTACAATGAGCAGTTCTTC.

This clonotype was counted between two and nine times. V is TRBV27 and J is TRBJ1-1; the D gene is possibly TRBD1 (6 bases). Germline CDR1 MNHEY, CDR2 SMNVEV (reference sequence). Trimming pared 3 bases from V and 1 base from J, leaving 12 bases between. CDR3 length equals 15 residues. CDR3 sequence: CASSFHRDTNTEAFF. CDR3 nucleotide sequence: TGTGCCAGCAGTTTCCACAGGGATACGAACACTGAAGCTTTCTTT.